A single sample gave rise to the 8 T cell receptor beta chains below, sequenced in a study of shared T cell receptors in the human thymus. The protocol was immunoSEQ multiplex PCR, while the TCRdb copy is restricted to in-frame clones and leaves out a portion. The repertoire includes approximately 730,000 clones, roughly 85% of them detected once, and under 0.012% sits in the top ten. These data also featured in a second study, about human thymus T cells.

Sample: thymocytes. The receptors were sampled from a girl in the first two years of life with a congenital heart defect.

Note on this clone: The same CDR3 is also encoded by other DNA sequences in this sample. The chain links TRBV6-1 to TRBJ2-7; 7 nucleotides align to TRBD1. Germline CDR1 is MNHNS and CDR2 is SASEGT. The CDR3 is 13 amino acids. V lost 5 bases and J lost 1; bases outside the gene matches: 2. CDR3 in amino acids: CASSQTGSYEQYF. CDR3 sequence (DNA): TGTGCCAGCAGTCAGACAGGGTCCTACGAGCAGTACTTC.

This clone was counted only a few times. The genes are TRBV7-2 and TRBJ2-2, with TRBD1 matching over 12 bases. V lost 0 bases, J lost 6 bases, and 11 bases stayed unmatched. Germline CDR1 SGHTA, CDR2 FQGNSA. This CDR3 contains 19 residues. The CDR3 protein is CASSLAVRGDRGRAGELFF. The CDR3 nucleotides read TGTGCCAGCAGCTTAGCAGTTCGAGGGGACAGGGGGCGGGCCGGGGAGCTGTTTTTT.

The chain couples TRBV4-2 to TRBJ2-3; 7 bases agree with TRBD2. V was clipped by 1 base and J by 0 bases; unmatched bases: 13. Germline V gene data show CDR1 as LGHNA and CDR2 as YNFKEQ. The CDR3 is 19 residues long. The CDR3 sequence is CASSQGSGEARISTDTQYF. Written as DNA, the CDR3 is TGTGCCAGCAGCCAAGGGAGCGGGGAAGCCAGGATTAGCACAGATACGCAGTATTTT.

The CDR3 DNA follows: TGTGCCAGCGGGACGGGGGACTACGAGCAGTACTTC. Its translation: CASGTGDYEQYF. The V and J genes are TRBV14 and TRBJ2-7, with D possibly being TRBD2 (6 bases). The CDR3 has 12 amino acids. The V gene lost 8 bases and the J gene lost 3 bases, with 11 bases spanning the gap. Germline V gives CDR1 SGHDN, CDR2 FVKESK. Using reference TRBV14 and TRBJ2-7 for the parts outside the CDR3, the full variable domain is EAGVTQFPSHSVIEKGQTVTLRCDPISGHDNLYWYRRVMGKEIKFLLHFVKESKQDESGMPNNRFLAERTGGTYSTLKVQPAELEDSGVYFCASGTGDYEQYFGPGTRLTVT.

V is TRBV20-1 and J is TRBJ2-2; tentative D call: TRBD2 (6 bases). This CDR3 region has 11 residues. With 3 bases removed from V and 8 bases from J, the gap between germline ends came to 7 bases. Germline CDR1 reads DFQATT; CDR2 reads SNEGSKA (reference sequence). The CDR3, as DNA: TGCAGTGCTAGGGGGGGAGGGGAGCTGTTTTTT. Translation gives CSARGGGELFF.

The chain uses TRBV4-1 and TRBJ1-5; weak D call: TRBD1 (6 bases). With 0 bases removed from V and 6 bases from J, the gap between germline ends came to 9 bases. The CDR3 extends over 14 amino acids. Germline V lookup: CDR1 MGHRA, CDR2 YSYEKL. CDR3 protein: CASSQDTQGQPQHF. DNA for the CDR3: TGCGCCAGCAGCCAAGATACACAGGGTCAGCCCCAGCATTTT.

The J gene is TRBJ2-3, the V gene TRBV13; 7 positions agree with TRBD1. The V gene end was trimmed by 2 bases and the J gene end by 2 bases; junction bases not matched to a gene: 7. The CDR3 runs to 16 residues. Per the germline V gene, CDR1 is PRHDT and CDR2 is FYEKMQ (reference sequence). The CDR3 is CASSLQGVGATDTQYF. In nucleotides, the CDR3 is TGTGCCAGCAGCTTACAGGGGGTCGGGGCCACAGATACGCAGTATTTT.

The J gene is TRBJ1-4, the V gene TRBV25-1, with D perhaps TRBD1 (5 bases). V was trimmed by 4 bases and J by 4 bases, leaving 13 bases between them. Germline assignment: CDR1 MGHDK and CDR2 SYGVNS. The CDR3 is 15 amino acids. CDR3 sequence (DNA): TGTGCCAGCAGTGCGAGGCAGGGAGGTAATGAAAAACTGTTTTTT. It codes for CASSARQGGNEKLFF.